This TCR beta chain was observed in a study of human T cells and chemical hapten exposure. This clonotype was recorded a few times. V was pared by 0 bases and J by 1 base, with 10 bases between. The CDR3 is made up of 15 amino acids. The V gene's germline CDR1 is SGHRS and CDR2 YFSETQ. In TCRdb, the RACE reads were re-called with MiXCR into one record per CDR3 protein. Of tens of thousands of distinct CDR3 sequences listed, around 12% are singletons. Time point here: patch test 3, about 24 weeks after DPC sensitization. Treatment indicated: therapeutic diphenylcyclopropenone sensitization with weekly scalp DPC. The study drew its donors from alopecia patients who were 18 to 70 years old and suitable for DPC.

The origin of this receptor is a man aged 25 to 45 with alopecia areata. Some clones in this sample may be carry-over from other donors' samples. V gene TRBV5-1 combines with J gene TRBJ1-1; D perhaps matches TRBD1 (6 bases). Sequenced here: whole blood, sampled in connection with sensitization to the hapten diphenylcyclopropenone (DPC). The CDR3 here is CASSLEWGANTEAFF. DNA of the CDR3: TGCGCCAGCAGCTTGGAGTGGGGGGCGAACACTGAAGCTTTCTTT.